What follows is one T cell receptor (beta chain) and its context. TCRdb keeps only in-frame clones here, not all; method: immunoSEQ multiplex PCR. The data show approximately 54,000 clones, about 90% seen once. Germline V gene sequence: CDR1 SGHAT, CDR2 FQNNGV. The CDR3 totals 14 residues. The V gene end was trimmed by 3 bases and the J gene end by 6 bases; junction bases not matched to a gene: 7. The data are from a study of T cell changes during pregnancy in multiple sclerosis. The clonotype was recovered from a female donor in good health, enrolled as a control in a pregnancy study. The gene calls are TRBV11-2 and TRBJ2-7; 8 bases are a match to TRBD1. Sequenced here: peripheral blood, sampled after pregnancy. CDR3 coding DNA: TGTGCCAGCAGCTTCAACAGACAGGGGTCCGAGCAGTACTTC. This translates into CASSFNRQGSEQYF.